This TCR beta chain derives from a study of blood T cells in healthy people across ages. Study-level findings and limits: Diversity was higher, and naive CD4+ cells more numerous, in long-lived donors than in aged donors.

With a J-beta primer mix and a sample-barcoded 5' primer, a second PCR ran about 6 to 11 cycles. MiXCR, run by TCRdb on the 5' RACE reads, gives a single entry per CDR3 protein. The sample carries 700,000 or so distinct CDR3 sequences, 22% recorded once. CDR1 is LNHNV and CDR2 is YYDKDF in the germline V gene (reference sequence). Trimming took 8 bases from V and 3 from J, leaving 5 bases between them. The CDR3 extends over 11 amino acids. This clonotype was detected only a few times. What it recognizes is unknown. The sample was blood. The chain couples TRBV15 to TRBJ1-3; D gene ambiguous. This clonotype was sampled from a man between 65 and 85 years old in good health. In DNA, the CDR3 is TGTGCCACCGAAGGTGGAAACACCATATATTTT. As protein: CATEGGNTIYF.